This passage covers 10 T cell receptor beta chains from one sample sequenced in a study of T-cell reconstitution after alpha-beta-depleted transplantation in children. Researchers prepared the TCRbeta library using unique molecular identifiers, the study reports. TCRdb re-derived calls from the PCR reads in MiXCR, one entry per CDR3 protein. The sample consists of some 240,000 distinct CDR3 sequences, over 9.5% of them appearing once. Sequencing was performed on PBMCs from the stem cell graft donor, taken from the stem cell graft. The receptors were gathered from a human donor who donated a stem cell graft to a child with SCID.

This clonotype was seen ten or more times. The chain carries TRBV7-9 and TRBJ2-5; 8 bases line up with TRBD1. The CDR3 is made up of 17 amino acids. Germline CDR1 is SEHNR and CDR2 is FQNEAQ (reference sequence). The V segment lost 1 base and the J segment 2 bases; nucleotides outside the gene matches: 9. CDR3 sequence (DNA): TGTGCCAGCAGCTTAGAAGGCCCCGGGACAGGTCAAGAGACCCAGTACTTC. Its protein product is CASSLEGPGTGQETQYF.

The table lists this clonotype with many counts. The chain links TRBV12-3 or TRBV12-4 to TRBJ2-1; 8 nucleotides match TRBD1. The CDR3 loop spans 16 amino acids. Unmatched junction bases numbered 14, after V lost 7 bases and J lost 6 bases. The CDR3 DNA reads TGTGCCAGCATGACAGGGGAATTTCTTGTTCCCAATGAGCAGTTCTTC. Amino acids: CASMTGEFLVPNEQFF.

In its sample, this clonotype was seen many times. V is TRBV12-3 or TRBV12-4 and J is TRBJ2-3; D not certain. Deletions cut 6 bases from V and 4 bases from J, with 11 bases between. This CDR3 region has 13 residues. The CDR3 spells CASRTGRSDTQYF. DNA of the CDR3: TGTGCCAGCAGGACCGGACGATCAGATACGCAGTATTTT.

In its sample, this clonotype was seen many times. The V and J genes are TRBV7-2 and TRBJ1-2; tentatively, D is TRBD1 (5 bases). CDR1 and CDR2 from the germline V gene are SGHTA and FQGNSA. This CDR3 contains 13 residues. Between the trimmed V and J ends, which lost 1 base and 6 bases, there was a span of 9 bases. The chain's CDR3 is CASSLVGVDGYTF. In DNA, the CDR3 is TGTGCCAGCAGCTTAGTAGGGGTAGATGGCTACACCTTC.

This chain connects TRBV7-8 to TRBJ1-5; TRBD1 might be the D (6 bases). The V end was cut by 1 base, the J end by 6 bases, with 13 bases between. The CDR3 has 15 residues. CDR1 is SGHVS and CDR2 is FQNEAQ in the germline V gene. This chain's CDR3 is CASSLGRGGGQPQHF. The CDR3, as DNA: TGTGCCAGCAGCTTAGGGAGGGGAGGGGGTCAGCCCCAGCATTTT. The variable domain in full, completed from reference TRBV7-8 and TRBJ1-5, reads GAGVSQSPRYKVAKRGQDVALRCDPISGHVSLFWYQQALGQGPEFLTYFQNEAQLDKSGLPSDRFFAERPEGSVSTLKIQRTQQEDSAVYLCASSLGRGGGQPQHFGDGTRLSIL.

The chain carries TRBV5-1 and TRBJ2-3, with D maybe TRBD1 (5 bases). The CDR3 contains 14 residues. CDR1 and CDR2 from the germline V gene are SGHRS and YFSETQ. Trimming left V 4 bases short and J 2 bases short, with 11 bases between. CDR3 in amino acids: CASSEGQTTDTQYF. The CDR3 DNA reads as TGCGCCAGCAGCGAAGGACAAACCACAGATACGCAGTATTTT.

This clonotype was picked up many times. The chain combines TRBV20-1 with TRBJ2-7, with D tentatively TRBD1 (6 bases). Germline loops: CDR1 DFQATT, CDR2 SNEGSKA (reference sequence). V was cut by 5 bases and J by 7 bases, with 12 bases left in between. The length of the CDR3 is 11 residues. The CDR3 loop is CSAEGEDEQYF. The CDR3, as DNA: TGCAGTGCTGAGGGGGAAGATGAGCAGTACTTC.

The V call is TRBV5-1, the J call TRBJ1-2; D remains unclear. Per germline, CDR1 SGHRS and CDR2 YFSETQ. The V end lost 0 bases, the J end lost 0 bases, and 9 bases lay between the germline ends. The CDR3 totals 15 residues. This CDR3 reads CASSLAAGTNYGYTF. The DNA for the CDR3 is TGCGCCAGCAGCTTGGCAGCGGGGACTAACTATGGCTACACCTTC.

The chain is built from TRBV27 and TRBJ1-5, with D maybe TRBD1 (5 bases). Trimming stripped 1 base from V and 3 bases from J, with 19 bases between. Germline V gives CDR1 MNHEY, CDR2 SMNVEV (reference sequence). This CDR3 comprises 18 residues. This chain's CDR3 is CASSLFPPRVGTNQPQHF. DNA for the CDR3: TGTGCCAGCAGTTTATTTCCGCCCCGAGTAGGGACCAATCAGCCCCAGCATTTT.

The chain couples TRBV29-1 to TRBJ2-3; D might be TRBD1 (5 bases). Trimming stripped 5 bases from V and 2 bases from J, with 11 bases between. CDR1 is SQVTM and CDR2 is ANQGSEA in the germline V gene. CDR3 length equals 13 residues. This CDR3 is CSVSQGSTDTQYF. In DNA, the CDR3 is TGCAGCGTTTCCCAGGGCTCCACAGATACGCAGTATTTT.